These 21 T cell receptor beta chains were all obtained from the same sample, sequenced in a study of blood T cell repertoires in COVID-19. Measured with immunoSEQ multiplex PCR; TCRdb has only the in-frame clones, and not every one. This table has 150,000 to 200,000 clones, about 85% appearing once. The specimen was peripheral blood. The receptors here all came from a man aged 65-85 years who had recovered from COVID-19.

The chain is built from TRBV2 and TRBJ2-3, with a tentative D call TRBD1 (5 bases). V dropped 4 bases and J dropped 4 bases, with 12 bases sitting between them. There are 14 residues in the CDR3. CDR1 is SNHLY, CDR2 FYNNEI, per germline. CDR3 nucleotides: TGTGCCAGCAGTGGAAGACAGAAAGCAGATACGCAGTATTTT. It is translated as CASSGRQKADTQYF.

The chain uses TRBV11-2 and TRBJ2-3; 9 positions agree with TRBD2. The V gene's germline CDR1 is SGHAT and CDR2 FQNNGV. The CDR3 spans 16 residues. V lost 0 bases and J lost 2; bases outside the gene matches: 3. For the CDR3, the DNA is TGTGCCAGCAGCTTAGATGGGGGACTAGCCACAGATACGCAGTATTTT. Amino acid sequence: CASSLDGGLATDTQYF.

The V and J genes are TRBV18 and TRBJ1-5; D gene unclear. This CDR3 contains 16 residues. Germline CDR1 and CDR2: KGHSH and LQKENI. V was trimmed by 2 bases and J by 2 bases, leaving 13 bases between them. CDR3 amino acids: CASSPSIIRGNQPQHF. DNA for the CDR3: TGTGCCAGCTCACCAAGTATCATTCGGGGCAATCAGCCCCAGCATTTT.

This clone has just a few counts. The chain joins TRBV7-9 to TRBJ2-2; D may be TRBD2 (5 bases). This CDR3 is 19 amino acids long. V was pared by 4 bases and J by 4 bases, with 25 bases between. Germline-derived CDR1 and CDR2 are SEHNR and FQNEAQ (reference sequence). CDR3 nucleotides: TGTGCCAGCAGCTCCGGCCCCAAAGGACTGACTTTTGGCACCGGGGAGCTGTTTTTT. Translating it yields CASSSGPKGLTFGTGELFF. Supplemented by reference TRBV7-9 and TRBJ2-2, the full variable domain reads DTGVSQNPRHKITKRGQNVTFRCDPISEHNRLYWYRQTLGQGPEFLTYFQNEAQLEKSRLLSDRFSAERPKGSFSTLEIQRTEQGDSAMYLCASSSGPKGLTFGTGELFFGEGSRLTVL.

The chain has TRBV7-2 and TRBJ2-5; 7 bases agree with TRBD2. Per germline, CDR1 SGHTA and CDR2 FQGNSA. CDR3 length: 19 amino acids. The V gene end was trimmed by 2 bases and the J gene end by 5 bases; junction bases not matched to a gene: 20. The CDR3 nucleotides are TGTGCCAGCAGCTTAAAAGACTATGGGGCAGCGGGGTCTTCGGAGACCCAGTACTTC. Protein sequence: CASSLKDYGAAGSSETQYF.

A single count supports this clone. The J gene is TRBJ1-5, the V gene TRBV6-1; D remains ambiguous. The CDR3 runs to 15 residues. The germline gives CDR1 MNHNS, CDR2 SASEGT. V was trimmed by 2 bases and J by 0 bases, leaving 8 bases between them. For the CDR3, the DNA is TGTGCCAGCAGTGAAACGGACTATAGCAATCAGCCCCAGCATTTT. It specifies CASSETDYSNQPQHF.

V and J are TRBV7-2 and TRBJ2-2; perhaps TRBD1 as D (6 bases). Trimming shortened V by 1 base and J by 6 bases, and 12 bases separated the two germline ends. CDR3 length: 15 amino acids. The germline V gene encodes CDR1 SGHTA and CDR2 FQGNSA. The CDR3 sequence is CASSLGRGVAGELFF. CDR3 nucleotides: TGTGCCAGCAGCTTAGGCAGGGGAGTCGCCGGGGAGCTGTTTTTT.

CDR3 amino acids: CASSPGLIYEQYF. In DNA form, the CDR3 reads TGTGCCAGCAGCCCGGGACTAATCTACGAGCAGTACTTC. This sequence joins TRBV7-3 and TRBJ2-7; TRBD2 aligns across 7 bases. The ends lost 5 bases at V and 3 bases at J; junction bases unmatched: 4. The germline V gene encodes CDR1 SGHTA and CDR2 FQGTGA. This CDR3 is built from 13 residues.

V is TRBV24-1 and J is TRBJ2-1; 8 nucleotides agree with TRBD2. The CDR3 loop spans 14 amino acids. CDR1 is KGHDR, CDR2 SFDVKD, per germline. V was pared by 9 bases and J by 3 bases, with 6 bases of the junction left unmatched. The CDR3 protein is CATLKLADYNEQFF. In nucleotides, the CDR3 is TGTGCCACCCTCAAACTAGCGGACTACAATGAGCAGTTCTTC.

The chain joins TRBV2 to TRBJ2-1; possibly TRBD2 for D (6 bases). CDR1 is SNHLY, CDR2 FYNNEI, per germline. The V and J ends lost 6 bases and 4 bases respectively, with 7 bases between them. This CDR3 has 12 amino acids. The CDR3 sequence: CASRTRYNEQFF. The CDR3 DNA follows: TGTGCCAGCAGGACTAGGTACAATGAGCAGTTCTTC.

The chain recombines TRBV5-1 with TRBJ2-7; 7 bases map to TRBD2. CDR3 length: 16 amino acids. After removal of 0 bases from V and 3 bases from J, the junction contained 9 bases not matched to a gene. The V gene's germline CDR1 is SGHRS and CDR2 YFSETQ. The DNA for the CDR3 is TGCGCCAGCAGCTTGGCCGGCGGGACTACGAGCTACGAGCAGTACTTC. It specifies CASSLAGGTTSYEQYF.

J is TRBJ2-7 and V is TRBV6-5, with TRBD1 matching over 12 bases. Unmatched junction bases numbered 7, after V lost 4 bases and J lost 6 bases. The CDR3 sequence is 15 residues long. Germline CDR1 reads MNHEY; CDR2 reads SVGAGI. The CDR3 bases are TGTGCCAGCAGTTCCCCCGGGACAGGGGGCTTCGAGCAGTACTTC. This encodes CASSSPGTGGFEQYF.

The CDR3 DNA reads TGCGCCAGCAGCTTCTCGGGAACCTACAATGAGCAGTTCTTC. Protein: CASSFSGTYNEQFF. The J gene is TRBJ2-1, the V gene TRBV5-1, with D possibly matching TRBD2 (5 bases). Trimming pared 2 bases from V and 2 bases from J, leaving 8 bases between. Germline values: CDR1 SGHRS, CDR2 YFSETQ. CDR3 length: 14 amino acids. The whole variable domain, filled in from reference TRBV5-1 and TRBJ2-1, reads KAGVTQTPRYLIKTRGQQVTLSCSPISGHRSVSWYQQTPGQGLQFLFEYFSETQRNKGNFPGRFSGRQFSNSRSEMNVSTLELGDSALYLCASSFSGTYNEQFFGPGTRLTVL.

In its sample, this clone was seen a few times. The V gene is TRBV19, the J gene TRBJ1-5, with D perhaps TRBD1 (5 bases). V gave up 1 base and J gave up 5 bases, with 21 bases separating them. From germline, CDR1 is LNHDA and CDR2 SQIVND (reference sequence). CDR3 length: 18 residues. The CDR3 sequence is CASSIGWRGPRADQPQHF. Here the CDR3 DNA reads TGTGCCAGTAGTATAGGGTGGAGGGGCCCGAGGGCCGATCAGCCCCAGCATTTT.

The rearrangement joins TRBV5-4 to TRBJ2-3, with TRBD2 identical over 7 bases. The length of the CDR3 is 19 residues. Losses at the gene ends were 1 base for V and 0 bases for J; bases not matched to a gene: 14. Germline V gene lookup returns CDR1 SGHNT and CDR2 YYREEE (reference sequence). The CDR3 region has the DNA TGTGCCAGCAGCTTGAGTGGCCTAGCGGAGCTCGAAAGCACAGATACGCAGTATTTT. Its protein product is CASSLSGLAELESTDTQYF.

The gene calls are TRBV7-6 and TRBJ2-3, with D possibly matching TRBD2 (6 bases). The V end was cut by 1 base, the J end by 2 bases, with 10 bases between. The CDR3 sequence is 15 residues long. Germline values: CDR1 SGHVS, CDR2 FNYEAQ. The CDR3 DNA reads TGTGCCAGCAGCTTAGGGGGGGTGCCCACAGATACGCAGTATTTT. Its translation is CASSLGGVPTDTQYF.

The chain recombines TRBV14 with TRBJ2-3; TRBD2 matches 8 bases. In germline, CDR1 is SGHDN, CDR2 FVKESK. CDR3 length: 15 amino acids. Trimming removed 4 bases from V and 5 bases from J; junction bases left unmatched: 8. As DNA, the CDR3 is TGTGCCAGCAGCCCCGGGACTAGTTGGATAGATACGCAGTATTTT. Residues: CASSPGTSWIDTQYF. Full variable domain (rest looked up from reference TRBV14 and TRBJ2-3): EAGVTQFPSHSVIEKGQTVTLRCDPISGHDNLYWYRRVMGKEIKFLLHFVKESKQDESGMPNNRFLAERTGGTYSTLKVQPAELEDSGVYFCASSPGTSWIDTQYFGPGTRLTVL.

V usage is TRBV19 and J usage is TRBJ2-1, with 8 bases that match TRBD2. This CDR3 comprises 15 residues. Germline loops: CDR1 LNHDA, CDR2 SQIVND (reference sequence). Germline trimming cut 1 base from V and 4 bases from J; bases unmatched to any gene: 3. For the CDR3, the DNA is TGTGCCAGTAGTATAGCGGTAGCGGGGTACAATGAGCAGTTCTTC. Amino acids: CASSIAVAGYNEQFF.

CDR3 sequence: CASSSGGGAGEKLFF. DNA of the CDR3: TGTGCCAGCAGCTCGGGAGGGGGCGCCGGTGAAAAACTGTTTTTT. This rearrangement joins TRBV9 to TRBJ1-4; TRBD1 matches at 7 bases. Germline V gene sequence: CDR1 SGDLS, CDR2 YYNGEE. There are 15 residues in the CDR3. Germline trimming cut 4 bases from V and 7 bases from J; bases unmatched to any gene: 10.

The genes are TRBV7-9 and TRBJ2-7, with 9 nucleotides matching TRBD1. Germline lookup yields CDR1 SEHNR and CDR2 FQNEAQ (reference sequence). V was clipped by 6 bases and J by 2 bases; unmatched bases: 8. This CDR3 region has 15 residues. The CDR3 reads CASSRPGQGTYEQYF. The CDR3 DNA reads TGTGCCAGCAGTCGGCCGGGACAGGGTACCTACGAGCAGTACTTC.

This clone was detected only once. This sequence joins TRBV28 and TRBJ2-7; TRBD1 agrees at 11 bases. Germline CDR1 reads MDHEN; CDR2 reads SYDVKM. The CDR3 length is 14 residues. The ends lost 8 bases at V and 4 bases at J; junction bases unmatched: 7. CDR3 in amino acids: CASLPGQGVYEQYF. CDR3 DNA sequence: TGTGCCAGCCTACCGGGACAGGGGGTATACGAGCAGTACTTC.